This T cell receptor beta chain was obtained from a study of post-analysis software for immune sequencing data. Overall study: Relapsing-remitting, secondary progressive and progressive-relapsing courses of multiple sclerosis were included. Study results and limitations: Higher frequency in patients than in controls was seen for roughly 5 TRBV segments, with TRBV5-6, TRBV5-1 and TRBV20-1 among them. Samples from one preparation batch, clustered by F measure, grouped strongly together. Controls significantly exceeded multiple sclerosis patients in normalized Chao1 diversity.

About this clonotype itself: The antigen remains undetermined.

Prepared libraries of TCR beta cDNA carried unique molecular identifiers. TCRdb processed the PCR reads anew with MiXCR; each CDR3 protein has one entry. Counted here are 650,000 to 850,000 distinct CDR3 sequences, under 60% occurring once; the ten biggest clones make up 4.9%. Deletions cut 3 bases from V and 2 bases from J, with 11 bases between. Per germline, CDR1 DFQATT and CDR2 SNEGSKA (reference sequence). The CDR3 has 14 amino acids. The chain has TRBV20-1 and TRBJ2-1, with D possibly matching TRBD2 (6 bases). This clonotype originated in a girl under 18 with multiple sclerosis. Source material: blood. The CDR3 protein is CSASGRSPYNEQFF. CDR3 sequence (DNA): TGCAGTGCTAGCGGGAGAAGCCCCTACAATGAGCAGTTCTTC.